These T cell receptor beta chains were read from a single sample in a study of T cells in Graves' hyperthyroidism and ophthalmopathy. TCRdb redid the calling of the multiplex PCR reads with MiXCR, one entry per CDR3 protein. The sample yields over 150,000 distinct CDR3 sequences, about a sixth seen once. Sequencing was performed on blood. The source of these receptors is a woman between 45 and 65 years old with Graves' hyperthyroidism. Each CDR3 is given without its conserved first and last residue. Each record gives: clone size, V gene, J gene, CDR3 protein. Clone size is given for some rows only: seen once, a few or many times, or a class if the clone is expanded.

many	TRBV4-1	TRBJ2-7	ASSPGTGPGYEQY
many	TRBV9	TRBJ1-5	ASSATDSQPQH
many	TRBV6-1	TRBJ2-2	ASSFTGGNTGELF
many	TRBV5-4	TRBJ2-1	ASSFSSADEQF
many	TRBV12-3/TRBV12-4	TRBJ2-3	ASTSLGRYTSTDTQY
few	TRBV6-9	TRBJ2-7	ASSSLAGVSVYEQY
-	TRBV4-1	TRBJ2-5	ASSQVGGETQY
-	TRBV4-1	TRBJ1-4	ASSQGELRTEKDSNVKLF
many	TRBV2	TRBJ1-1	ASSKGQPGNTEAF
many	TRBV27	TRBJ2-6	ATKFSGANVLT
many	TRBV20-1	TRBJ2-7	SARAGGTYEQY
many	TRBV7-2	TRBJ1-6	ASSPAPNSPLH
once	TRBV11-2	TRBJ2-1	ASSSSGGVGEQF